This T cell receptor (beta chain) was obtained from a study of T cells in women clearing cervical HPV infection. Study overall: Case blood drawn at lesion detection; control blood after infection cleared. Study results and limitations: CIN3+ cases had significantly higher TCR richness than controls; evenness did not differ.

To note about this clone: Its cognate antigen is unknown. Read data end 3 residues before the CDR3 end; the end is taken from the germline J gene.

Germline CDR1 is KGHSH and CDR2 is LQKENI. V shed 3 bases and J 2 bases; nucleotides not matched to a gene: 15. The CDR3 consists of 18 residues. The method was immunoSEQ multiplex PCR; TCRdb's version includes in-frame clones alone and lacks a portion of them. In total, the table holds some 40,000 clones. The clonotype originates from a woman between 18 and 75 years old with a cervical HPV16 infection that either progressed to CIN3+ or cleared (not recorded which). The sequencing sample was made of blood buffy coat. This chain links TRBV18 with TRBJ1-1, with 7 bases aligning to TRBD1. CDR3: CASSPLELGGQINTEAFF. CDR3 DNA (partial): TGTGCCAGCTCACCCCTCGAGCTCGGGGGACAGATTAACACTGAA.